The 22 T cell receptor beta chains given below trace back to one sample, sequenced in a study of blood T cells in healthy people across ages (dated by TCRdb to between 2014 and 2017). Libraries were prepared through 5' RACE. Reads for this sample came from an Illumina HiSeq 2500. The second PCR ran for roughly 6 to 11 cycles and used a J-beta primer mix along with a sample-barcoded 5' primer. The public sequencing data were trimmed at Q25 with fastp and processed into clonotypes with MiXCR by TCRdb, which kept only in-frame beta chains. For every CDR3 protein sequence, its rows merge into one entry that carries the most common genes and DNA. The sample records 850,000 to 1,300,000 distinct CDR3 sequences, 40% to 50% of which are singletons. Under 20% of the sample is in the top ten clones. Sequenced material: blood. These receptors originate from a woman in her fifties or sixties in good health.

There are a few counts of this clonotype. CDR3 amino acids: CASSLGQDAYEQYF. As DNA, the CDR3 is TGCGCCAGCAGCTTGGGACAGGATGCCTACGAGCAGTACTTC. The V and J genes are TRBV5-1 and TRBJ2-5; TRBD1 might be the D (6 bases). The J call may be faulty, since TRBJ2-7 better matches the DNA end. The CDR3 contains 14 residues. Germline-derived CDR1 and CDR2 are SGHRS and YFSETQ.

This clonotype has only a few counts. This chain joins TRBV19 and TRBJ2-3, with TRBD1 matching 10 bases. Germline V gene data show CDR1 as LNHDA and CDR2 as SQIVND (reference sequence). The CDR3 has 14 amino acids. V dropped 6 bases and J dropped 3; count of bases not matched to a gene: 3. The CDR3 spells CASSDRGLTDTQYF. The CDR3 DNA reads TGTGCCAGTAGCGACAGGGGGCTAACAGATACGCAGTATTTT.

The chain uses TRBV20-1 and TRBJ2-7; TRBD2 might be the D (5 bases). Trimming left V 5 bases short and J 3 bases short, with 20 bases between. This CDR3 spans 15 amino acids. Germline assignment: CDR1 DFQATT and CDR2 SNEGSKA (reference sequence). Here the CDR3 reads CSAERRSGSDYEQYF. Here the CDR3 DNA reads TGCAGTGCTGAAAGGAGGAGCGGATCCGACTACGAGCAGTACTTC.

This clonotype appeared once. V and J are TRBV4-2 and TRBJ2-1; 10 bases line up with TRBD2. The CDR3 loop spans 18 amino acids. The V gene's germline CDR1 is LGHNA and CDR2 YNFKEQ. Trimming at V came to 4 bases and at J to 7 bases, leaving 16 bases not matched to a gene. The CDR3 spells CASSRSGASGRAPNEQFF. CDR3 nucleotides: TGTGCCAGCAGCCGTTCCGGGGCTAGCGGGAGAGCCCCGAATGAGCAGTTCTTC.

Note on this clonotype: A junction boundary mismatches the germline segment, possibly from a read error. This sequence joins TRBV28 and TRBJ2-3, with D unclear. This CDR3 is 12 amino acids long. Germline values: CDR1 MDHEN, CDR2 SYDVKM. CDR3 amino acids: CVSSIYYDQQYF. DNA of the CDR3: TGTGTCAGCAGTATTTACTACGATCAGCAGTATTTT.

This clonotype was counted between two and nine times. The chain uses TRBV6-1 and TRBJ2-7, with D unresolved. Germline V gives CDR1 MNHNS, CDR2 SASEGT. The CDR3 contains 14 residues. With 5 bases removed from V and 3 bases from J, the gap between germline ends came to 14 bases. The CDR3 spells CASSHDPIGYEQYF. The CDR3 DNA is TGTGCCAGCAGTCACGACCCAATAGGCTACGAGCAGTACTTC.

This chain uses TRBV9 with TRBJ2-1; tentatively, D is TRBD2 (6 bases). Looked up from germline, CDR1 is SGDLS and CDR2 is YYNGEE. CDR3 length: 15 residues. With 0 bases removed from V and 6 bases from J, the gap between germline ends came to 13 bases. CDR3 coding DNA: TGTGCCAGCAGCGTAGGGGGGGAGTGGGGCAATGAGCAGTTCTTC. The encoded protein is CASSVGGEWGNEQFF.

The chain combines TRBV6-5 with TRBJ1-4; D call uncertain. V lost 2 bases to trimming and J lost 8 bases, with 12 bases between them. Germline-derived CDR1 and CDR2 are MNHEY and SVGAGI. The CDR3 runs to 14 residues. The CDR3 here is CASSYGRVGEKLFF. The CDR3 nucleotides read TGTGCCAGCAGTTACGGAAGGGTTGGCGAAAAACTGTTTTTT.

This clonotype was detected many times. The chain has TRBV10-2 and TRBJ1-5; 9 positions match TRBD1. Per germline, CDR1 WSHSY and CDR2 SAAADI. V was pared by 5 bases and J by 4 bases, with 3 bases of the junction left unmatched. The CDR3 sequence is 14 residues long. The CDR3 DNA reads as TGCGCCAGCAGTTCGACAGGGGGAAATCAGCCCCAGCATTTT. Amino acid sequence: CASSSTGGNQPQHF.

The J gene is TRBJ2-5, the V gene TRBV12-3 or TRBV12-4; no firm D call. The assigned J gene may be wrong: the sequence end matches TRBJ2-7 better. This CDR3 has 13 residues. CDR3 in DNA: TGTGCCAGCAGTGTTCCGGCCCCCCGCGAGCAGTACTTC. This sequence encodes CASSVPAPREQYF.

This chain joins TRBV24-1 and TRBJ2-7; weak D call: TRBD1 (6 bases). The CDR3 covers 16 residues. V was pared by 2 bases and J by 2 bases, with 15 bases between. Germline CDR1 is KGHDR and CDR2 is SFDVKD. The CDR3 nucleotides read TGTGCCACCAGTGATTCCCCGGACAGCCTCACCTACGAGCAGTACTTC. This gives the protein CATSDSPDSLTYEQYF.

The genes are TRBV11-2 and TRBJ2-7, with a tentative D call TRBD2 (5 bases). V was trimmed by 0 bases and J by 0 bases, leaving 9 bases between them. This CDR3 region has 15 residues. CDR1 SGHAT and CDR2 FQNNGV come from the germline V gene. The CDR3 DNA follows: TGTGCCAGCAGCTTAGAGAGAGGGTTCTCCTACGAGCAGTACTTC. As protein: CASSLERGFSYEQYF.

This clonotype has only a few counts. The CDR3 DNA sequence: TGTGCCAGCAGCCCGCAGGGGCGGGCTACCTACGAGCAGTACTTC. It codes for CASSPQGRATYEQYF. This chain joins TRBV3-1 and TRBJ2-7, with D perhaps matching TRBD1 (6 bases). Germline-derived CDR1 and CDR2 are LGHDT and YNNKEL (reference sequence). This CDR3 has 15 amino acids. Trimming shortened V by 4 bases and J by 2 bases, and 15 bases separated the two germline ends.

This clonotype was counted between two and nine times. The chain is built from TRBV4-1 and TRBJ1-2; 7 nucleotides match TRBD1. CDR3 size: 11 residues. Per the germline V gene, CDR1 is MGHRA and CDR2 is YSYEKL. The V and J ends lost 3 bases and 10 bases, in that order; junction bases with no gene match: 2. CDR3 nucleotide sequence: TGCGCCAGCAGCCATGACAGGGACTACACCTTC. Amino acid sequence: CASSHDRDYTF.

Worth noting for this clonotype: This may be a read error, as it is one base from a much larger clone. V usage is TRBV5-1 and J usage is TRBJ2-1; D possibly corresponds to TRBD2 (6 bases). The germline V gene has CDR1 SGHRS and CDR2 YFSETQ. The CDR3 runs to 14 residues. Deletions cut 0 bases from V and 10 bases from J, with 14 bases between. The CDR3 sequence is CASSLARDSYEQFF. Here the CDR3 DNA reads TGCGCCAGCAGCTTGGCCAGGGACTCCTACGAGCAGTTCTTC.

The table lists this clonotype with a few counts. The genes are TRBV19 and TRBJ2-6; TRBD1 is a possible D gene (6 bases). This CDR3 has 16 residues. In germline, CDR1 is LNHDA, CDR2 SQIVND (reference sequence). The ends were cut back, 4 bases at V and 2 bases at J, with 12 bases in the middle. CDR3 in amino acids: CASSTETGPGANVLTF. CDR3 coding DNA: TGTGCCAGTAGTACGGAGACAGGACCTGGGGCCAACGTCCTGACTTTC. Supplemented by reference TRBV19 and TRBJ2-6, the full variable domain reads DGGITQSPKYLFRKEGQNVTLSCEQNLNHDAMYWYRQDPGQGLRLIYYSQIVNDFQKGDIAEGYSVSREKKESFPLTVTSAQKNPTAFYLCASSTETGPGANVLTFGAGSRLTVL.

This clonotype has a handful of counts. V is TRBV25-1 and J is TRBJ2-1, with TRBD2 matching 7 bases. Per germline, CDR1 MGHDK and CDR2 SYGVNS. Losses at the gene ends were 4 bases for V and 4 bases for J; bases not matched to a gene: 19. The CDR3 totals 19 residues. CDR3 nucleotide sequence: TGTGCCAGCAGTGCCCGCGGGGGTGAACAGACTGGCATATACAATGAGCAGTTCTTC. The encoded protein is CASSARGGEQTGIYNEQFF.

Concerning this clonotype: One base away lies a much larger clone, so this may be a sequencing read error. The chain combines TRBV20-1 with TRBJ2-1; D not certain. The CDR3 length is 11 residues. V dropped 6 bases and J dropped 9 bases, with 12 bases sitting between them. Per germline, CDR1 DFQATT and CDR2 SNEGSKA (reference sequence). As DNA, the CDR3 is TGCAGTGCCATAGGTAGCAGTGAGCAGTTCTTC. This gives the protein CSAIGSSEQFF.

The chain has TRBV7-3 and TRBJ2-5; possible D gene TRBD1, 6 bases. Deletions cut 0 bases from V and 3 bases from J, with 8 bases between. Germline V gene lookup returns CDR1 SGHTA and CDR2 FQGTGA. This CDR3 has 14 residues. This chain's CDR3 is CASSLTDSEETQYF. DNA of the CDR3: TGTGCCAGCAGCTTAACGGACAGCGAAGAGACCCAGTACTTC.

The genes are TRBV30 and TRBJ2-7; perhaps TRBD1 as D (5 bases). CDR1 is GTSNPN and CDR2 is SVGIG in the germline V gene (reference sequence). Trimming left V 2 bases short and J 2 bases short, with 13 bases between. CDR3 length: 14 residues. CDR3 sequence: CAWSLRGSPYEQYF. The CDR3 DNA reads TGTGCCTGGAGTCTTAGGGGATCCCCCTACGAGCAGTACTTC.

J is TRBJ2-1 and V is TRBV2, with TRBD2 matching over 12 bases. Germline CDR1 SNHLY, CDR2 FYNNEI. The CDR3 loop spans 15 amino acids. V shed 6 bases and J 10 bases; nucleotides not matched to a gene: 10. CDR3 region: CASRSRTSGIDEQFF. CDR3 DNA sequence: TGTGCCAGCAGGAGTAGGACTAGCGGGATTGACGAGCAGTTCTTC. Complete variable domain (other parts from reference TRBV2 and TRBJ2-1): EPEVTQTPSHQVTQMGQEVILRCVPISNHLYFYWYRQILGQKVEFLVSFYNNEISEKSEIFDDQFSVERPDGSNFTLKIRSTKLEDSAMYFCASRSRTSGIDEQFFGPGTRLTVL.

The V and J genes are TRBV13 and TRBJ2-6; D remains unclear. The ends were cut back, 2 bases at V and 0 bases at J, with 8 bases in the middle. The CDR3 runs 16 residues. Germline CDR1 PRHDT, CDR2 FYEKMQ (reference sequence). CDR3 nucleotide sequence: TGTGCCAGCAGCTTAAGTACGGACTCTGGGGCCAACGTCCTGACTTTC. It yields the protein CASSLSTDSGANVLTF.